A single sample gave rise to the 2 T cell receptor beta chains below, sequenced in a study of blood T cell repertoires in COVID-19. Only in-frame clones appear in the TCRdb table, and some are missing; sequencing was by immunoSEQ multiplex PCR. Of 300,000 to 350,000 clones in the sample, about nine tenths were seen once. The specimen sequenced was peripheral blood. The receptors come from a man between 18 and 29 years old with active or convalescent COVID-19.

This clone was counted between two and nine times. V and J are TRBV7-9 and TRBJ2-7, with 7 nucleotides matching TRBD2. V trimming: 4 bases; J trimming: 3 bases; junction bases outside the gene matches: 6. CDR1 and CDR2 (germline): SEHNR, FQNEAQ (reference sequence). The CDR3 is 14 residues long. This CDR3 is CASSSDGGSYEQYF. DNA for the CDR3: TGTGCCAGCAGCTCCGACGGGGGGAGCTACGAGCAGTACTTC.

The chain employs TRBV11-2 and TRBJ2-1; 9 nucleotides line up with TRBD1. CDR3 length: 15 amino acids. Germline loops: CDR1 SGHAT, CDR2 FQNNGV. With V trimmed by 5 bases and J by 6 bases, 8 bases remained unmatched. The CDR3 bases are TGTGCCAGCAGCCATGAGGGACAGGGATTCAATGAGCAGTTCTTC. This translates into CASSHEGQGFNEQFF.